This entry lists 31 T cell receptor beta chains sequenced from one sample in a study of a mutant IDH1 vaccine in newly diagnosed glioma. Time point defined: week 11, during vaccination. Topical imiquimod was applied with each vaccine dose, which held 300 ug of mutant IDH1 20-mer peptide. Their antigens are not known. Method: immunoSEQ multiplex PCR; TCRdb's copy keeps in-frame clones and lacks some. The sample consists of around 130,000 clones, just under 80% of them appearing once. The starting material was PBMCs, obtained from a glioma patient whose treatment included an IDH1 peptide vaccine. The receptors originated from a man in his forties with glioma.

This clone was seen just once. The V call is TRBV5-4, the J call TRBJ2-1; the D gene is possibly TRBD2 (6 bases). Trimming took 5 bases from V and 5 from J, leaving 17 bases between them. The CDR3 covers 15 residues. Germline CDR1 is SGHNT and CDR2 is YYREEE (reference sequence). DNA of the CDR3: TGTGCCAGCAGGGCCGGGACTGGTGGAAACAATGAGCAGTTCTTC. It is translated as CASRAGTGGNNEQFF.

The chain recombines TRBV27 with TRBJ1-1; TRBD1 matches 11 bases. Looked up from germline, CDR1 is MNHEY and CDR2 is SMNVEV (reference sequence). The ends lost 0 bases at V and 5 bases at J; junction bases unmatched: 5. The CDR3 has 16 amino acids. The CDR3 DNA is TGTGCCAGCAGTTTATCTCCGGGACAGGGGGGAACTGAAGCTTTCTTT. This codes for CASSLSPGQGGTEAFF.

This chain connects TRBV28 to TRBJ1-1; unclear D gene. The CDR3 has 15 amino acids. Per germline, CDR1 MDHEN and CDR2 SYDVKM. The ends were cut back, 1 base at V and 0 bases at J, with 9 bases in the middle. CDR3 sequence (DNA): TGTGCCAGCAGTTTATCTGTTAGGGTGAACACTGAAGCTTTCTTT. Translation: CASSLSVRVNTEAFF.

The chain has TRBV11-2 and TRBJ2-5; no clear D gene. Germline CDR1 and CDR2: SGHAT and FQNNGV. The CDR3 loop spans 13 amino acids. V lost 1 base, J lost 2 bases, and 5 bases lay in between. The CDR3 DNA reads TGTGCCAGCAGCTTAGTTAGGCAAGAGACCCAGTACTTC. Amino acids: CASSLVRQETQYF.

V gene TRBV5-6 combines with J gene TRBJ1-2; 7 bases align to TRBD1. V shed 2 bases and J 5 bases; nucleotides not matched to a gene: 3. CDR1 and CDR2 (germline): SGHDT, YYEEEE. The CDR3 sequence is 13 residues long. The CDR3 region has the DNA TGTGCCAGCAGCTTTCCACAGGGGTATGGCTACACCTTC. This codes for CASSFPQGYGYTF.

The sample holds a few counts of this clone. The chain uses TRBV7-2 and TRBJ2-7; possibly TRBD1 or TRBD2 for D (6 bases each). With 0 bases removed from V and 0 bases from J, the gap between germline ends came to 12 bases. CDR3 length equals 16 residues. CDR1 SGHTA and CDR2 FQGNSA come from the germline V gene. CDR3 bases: TGTGCCAGCAGCTTAGCGGGGGGCCAGAGCTCCTACGAGCAGTACTTC. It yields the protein CASSLAGGQSSYEQYF.

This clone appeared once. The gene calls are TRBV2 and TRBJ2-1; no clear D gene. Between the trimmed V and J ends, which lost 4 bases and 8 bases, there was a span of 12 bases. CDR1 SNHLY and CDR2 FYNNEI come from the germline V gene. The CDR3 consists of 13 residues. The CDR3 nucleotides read TGTGCCAGCAGTGTAGAGGAAGGTCATGAGCAGTTCTTC. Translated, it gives CASSVEEGHEQFF.

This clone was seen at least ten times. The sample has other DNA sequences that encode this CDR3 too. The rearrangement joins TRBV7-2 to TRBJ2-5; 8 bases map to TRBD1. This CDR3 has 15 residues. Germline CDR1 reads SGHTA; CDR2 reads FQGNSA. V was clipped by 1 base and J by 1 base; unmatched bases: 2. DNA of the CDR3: TGTGCCAGCAGCTTAGTGGACAGGGCCCAAGAGACCCAGTACTTC. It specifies CASSLVDRAQETQYF.

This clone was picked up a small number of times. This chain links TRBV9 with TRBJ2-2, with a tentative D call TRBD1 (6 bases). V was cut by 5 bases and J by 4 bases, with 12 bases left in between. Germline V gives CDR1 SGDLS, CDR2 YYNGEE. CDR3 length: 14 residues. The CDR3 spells CASRRAQGTGELFF. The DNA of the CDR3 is TGTGCCAGCAGAAGGGCACAGGGCACCGGGGAGCTGTTTTTT.

The DNA for the CDR3 is TGTGCCAGCAGTGAAACAGGTTTTTACAGCTCTGGAAACACCATATATTTT. Translation: CASSETGFYSSGNTIYF. This rearrangement joins TRBV2 to TRBJ1-3, with a tentative D call TRBD1 (5 bases). The CDR3 is 17 residues long. Trimming cost V 2 bases and J 0 bases, with 14 bases left between them. Germline CDR1 reads SNHLY; CDR2 reads FYNNEI.

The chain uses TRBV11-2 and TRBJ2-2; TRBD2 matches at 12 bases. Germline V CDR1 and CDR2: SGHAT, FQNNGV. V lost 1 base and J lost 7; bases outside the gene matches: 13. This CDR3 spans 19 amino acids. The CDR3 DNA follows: TGTGCCAGCAGCTTAGCCCACTCCCGACTAGCGGGAGTTTTCGGGGAGCTGTTTTTT. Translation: CASSLAHSRLAGVFGELFF.

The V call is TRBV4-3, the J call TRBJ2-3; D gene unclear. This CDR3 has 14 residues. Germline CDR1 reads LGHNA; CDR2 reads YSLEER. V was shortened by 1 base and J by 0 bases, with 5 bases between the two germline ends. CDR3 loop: CASSQGSSTDTQYF. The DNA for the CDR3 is TGCGCCAGCAGCCAAGGATCTAGCACAGATACGCAGTATTTT.

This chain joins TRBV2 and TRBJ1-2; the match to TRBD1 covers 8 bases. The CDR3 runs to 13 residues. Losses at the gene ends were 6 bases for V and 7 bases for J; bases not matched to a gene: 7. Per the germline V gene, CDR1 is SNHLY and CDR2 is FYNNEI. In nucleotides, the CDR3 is TGTGCCAGCAGCGAACAGGGGGATCTTGGCTACACCTTC. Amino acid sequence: CASSEQGDLGYTF.

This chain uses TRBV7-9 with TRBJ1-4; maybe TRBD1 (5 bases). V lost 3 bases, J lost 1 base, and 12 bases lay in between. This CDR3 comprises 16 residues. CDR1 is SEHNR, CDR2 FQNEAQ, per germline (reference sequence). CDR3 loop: CASSFPVGGTNEKLFF. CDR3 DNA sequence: TGTGCCAGCAGCTTTCCCGTGGGGGGAACTAATGAAAAACTGTTTTTT.

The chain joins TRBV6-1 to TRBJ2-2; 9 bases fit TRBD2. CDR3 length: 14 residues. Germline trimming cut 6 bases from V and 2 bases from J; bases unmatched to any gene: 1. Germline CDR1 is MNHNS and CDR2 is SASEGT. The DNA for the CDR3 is TGTGCCAGCAGGGGGACTAGCAACACCGGGGAGCTGTTTTTT. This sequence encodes CASRGTSNTGELFF.

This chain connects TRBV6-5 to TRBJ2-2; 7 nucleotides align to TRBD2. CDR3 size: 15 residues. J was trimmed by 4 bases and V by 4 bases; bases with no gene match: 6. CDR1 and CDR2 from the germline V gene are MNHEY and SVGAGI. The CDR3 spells CASSLVGGTTGELFF. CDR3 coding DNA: TGTGCCAGCAGTTTGGTGGGGGGGACCACCGGGGAGCTGTTTTTT.

CDR3 sequence reads: CASSPDSDTEAFF. For the CDR3, the DNA is TGTGCCAGCAGTCCAGACTCTGACACTGAAGCTTTCTTT. The chain has TRBV27 and TRBJ1-1; D is undetermined. CDR1 is MNHEY, CDR2 SMNVEV, per germline (reference sequence). CDR3 size: 13 residues. V was shortened by 5 bases and J by 3 bases, with 10 bases between the two germline ends.

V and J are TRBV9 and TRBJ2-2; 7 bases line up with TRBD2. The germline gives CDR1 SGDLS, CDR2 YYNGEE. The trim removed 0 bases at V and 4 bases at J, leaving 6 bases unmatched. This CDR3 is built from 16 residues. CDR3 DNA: TGTGCCAGCAGCGTAGAGGTAGCGGGCCTCACCGGGGAGCTGTTTTTT. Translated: CASSVEVAGLTGELFF.

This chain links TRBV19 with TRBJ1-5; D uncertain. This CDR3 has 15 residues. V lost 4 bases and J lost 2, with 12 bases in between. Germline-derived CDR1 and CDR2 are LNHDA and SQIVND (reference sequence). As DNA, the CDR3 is TGTGCCAGTAGTAAGGGAGTAATCGGCAATCAGCCCCAGCATTTT. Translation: CASSKGVIGNQPQHF.

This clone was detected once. Written as DNA, the CDR3 is TGTGCCAGCAGCTTGAGCTGGAGCTCCTACGAGCAGTACTTC. Protein: CASSLSWSSYEQYF. J is TRBJ2-7 and V is TRBV9; D not resolved. Germline CDR1 SGDLS, CDR2 YYNGEE. The ends were cut back, 4 bases at V and 0 bases at J, with 11 bases in the middle. The CDR3 consists of 14 residues.

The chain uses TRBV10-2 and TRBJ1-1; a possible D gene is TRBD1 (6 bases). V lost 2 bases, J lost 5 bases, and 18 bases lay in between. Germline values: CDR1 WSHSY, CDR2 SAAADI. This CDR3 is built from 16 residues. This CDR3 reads CASSEILPRGRTEAFF. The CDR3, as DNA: TGCGCCAGCAGTGAGATCCTCCCACGGGGGCGAACTGAAGCTTTCTTT.

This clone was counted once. Here the CDR3 reads CASSYRRRDGELFF. CDR3 DNA: TGTGCCAGCAGCTACCGTCGGCGGGATGGGGAGCTGTTTTTT. The rearrangement links TRBV7-6 to TRBJ2-2; possible D gene TRBD2, 6 bases. Germline CDR1 and CDR2: SGHVS and FNYEAQ. The V end lost 4 bases, the J end lost 8 bases, and 14 bases lay between the germline ends. The CDR3 runs 14 residues.

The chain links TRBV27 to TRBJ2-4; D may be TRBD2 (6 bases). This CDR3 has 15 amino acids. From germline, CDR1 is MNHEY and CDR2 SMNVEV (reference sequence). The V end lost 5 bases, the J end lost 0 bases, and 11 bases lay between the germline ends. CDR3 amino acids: CASSPPGVAKNIQYF. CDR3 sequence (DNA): TGTGCCAGCAGTCCCCCGGGGGTAGCCAAAAACATTCAGTACTTC.

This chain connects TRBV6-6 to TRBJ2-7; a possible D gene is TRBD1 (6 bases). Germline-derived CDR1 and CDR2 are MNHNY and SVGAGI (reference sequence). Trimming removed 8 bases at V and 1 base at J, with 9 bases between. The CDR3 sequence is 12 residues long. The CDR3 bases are TGTGCCAGCGGCGACAGGTCCTACGAGCAGTACTTC. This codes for CASGDRSYEQYF.

CDR3 nucleotide sequence: TGTGCCAGCAGTGGGACCCCCGCCGGCTACGAGCAGTACTTC. This codes for CASSGTPAGYEQYF. The chain carries TRBV2 and TRBJ2-7; D gene unclear. This CDR3 has 14 residues. The germline V gene encodes CDR1 SNHLY and CDR2 FYNNEI. V shed 4 bases and J shed 3 bases, with 13 bases lying between them.

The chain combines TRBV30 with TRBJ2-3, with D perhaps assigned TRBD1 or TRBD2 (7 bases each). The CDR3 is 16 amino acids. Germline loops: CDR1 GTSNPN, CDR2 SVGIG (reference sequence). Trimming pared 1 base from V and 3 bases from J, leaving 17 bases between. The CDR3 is CAWSAQGKRGTDTQYF. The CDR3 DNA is TGTGCCTGGAGTGCACAGGGGAAGCGGGGTACAGATACGCAGTATTTT. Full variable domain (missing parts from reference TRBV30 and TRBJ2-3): SQTIHQWPATLVQPVGSPLSLECTVEGTSNPNLYWYRQAAGRGLQLLFYSVGIGQISSEVPQNLSASRPQDRQFILSSKKLLLSDSGFYLCAWSAQGKRGTDTQYFGPGTRLTVL.

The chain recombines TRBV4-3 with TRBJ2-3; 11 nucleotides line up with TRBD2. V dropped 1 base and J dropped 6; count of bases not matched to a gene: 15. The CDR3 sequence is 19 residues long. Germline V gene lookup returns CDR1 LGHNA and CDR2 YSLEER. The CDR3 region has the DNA TGCGCCAGCAGCCAAGGCGGACTAGCGGGTGGGGGTGTACACGATACGCAGTATTTT. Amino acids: CASSQGGLAGGGVHDTQYF.

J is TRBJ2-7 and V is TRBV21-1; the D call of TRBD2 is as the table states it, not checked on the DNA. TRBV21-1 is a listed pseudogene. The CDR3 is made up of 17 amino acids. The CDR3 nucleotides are TGTGCCAGCAGCCTCAATGTGGGTACTAGCGGGGTTTACGAGCAGTACTTC. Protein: CASSLNVGTSGVYEQYF.

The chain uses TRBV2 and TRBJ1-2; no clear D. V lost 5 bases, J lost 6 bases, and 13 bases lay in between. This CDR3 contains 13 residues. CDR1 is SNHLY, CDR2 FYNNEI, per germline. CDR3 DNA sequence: TGTGCCAGCAGTCGAACAGCGCGTGATGGCTACACCTTC. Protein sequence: CASSRTARDGYTF.

The chain's CDR3 is CASSAKRIQNTEAFF. For the CDR3, the DNA is TGTGCCAGCAGTGCAAAGAGAATCCAGAACACTGAAGCTTTCTTT. V and J are TRBV2 and TRBJ1-1; D remains unclear. The CDR3 has 15 residues. The germline CDR1 and CDR2 sequences are SNHLY and FYNNEI. Trimming took off 4 bases at V and 1 base at J, with 13 bases between the two ends.

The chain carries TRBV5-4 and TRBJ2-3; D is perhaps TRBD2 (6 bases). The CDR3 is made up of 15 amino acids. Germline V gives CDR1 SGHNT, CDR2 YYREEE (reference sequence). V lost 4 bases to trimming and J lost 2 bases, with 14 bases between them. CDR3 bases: TGTGCCAGCAGCCTCCCGGGGGTTTCCACAGATACGCAGTATTTT. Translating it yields CASSLPGVSTDTQYF. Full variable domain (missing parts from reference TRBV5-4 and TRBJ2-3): ETGVTQSPTHLIKTRGQQVTLRCSSQSGHNTVSWYQQALGQGPQFIFQYYREEENGRGNFPPRFSGLQFPNYSSELNVNALELDDSALYLCASSLPGVSTDTQYFGPGTRLTVL.